The T cell receptor (beta chain) under discussion was sequenced for a study of monozygotic twins with inflammatory bowel disease. Study-level points and caveats: People with IBD had fewer clonotypes in common with others than healthy twins did, especially with disease activity.

With the 5' RACE reads reprocessed, TCRdb shows one record per CDR3 protein and no DNA. The table counts some 450,000 distinct CDR3 sequences; roughly 2.3% lies in the top ten. The CDR3 is 15 amino acids. CDR1 and CDR2 from the germline V gene are LGHDT and YNNKEL (reference sequence). A word on this clonotype: What it binds is unknown.

Unsorted whole blood yielded the total RNA, with T cells left unselected. The sequence came from a human donor with ulcerative colitis or Crohn's disease, or a healthy co-twin of an affected twin (not recorded which). The gene calls are TRBV3-1 and TRBJ2-3; TCRdb selects TRBD1, and the lack of DNA leaves this call unchecked. The material sequenced was blood. The CDR3 loop reads CASSPGQWATDTQYF.